Listed here are 14 T cell receptor beta chains from one sample, sequenced in a study of cytomegalovirus exposure and HLA in healthy donors. The PCR made use of 60 Vbeta and 13 Jbeta primers. Libraries were prepared by immunoSEQ multiplex PCR; TCRdb keeps only in-frame clonotypes and omits some of them. The sample has 85,000 to 130,000 clones, around 80% seen once; the top ten hold 5% to 6.5%. The sample comprised PBMCs. All receptors come from a woman younger than 30 in good health and CMV-seropositive.

V gene TRBV6-5 combines with J gene TRBJ1-1; D not certain. Germline lookup yields CDR1 MNHEY and CDR2 SVGAGI. The length of the CDR3 is 14 residues. Trimming shortened V by 3 bases and J by 3 bases, and 11 bases separated the two germline ends. The CDR3 nucleotides read TGTGCCAGCAGTTATGTGTATCGAGACACTGAAGCTTTCTTT. It translates to CASSYVYRDTEAFF.

The chain is built from TRBV7-2 and TRBJ2-7; TRBD2 is a possible D gene (6 bases). This CDR3 spans 16 amino acids. Looked up from germline, CDR1 is SGHTA and CDR2 is FQGNSA. V was cut by 1 base and J by 0 bases, with 13 bases left in between. The CDR3 is CASSLGARGSSYEQYF. CDR3 nucleotide sequence: TGTGCCAGCAGCTTAGGTGCGCGGGGATCCTCCTACGAGCAGTACTTC.

This clone was found once. The gene calls are TRBV5-1 and TRBJ2-5; TRBD1 might be the D (6 bases). This CDR3 is built from 14 residues. Trimming left V 4 bases short and J 2 bases short, with 12 bases between. Germline CDR1 reads SGHRS; CDR2 reads YFSETQ. In DNA, the CDR3 is TGCGCCAGCAGCGGCTCAGGGGTACAAGAGACCCAGTACTTC. This translates into CASSGSGVQETQYF.

The chain employs TRBV6-6 and TRBJ2-3; D is unresolved. There are 14 residues in the CDR3. Germline V CDR1 and CDR2: MNHNY, SVGAGI (reference sequence). V lost 5 bases and J 0 bases, leaving 9 bases between the germline ends. The CDR3 region has the DNA TGTGCCAGCAGTCGAATGACAAGCACAGATACGCAGTATTTT. Translated, it gives CASSRMTSTDTQYF.

The chain uses TRBV2 and TRBJ1-3, with D tentatively TRBD1 (5 bases). Germline CDR1 and CDR2: SNHLY and FYNNEI. This CDR3 region has 15 residues. Trimming stripped 1 base from V and 8 bases from J, with 15 bases between. CDR3 amino acids: CASSEGIWGGDTIYF. DNA of the CDR3: TGTGCCAGCAGTGAAGGGATTTGGGGGGGTGACACCATATATTTT.

The chain employs TRBV28 and TRBJ2-4; 10 bases fit TRBD2. Germline V gives CDR1 MDHEN, CDR2 SYDVKM. CDR3 length: 15 residues. Germline trimming cut 6 bases from V and 6 bases from J; bases unmatched to any gene: 8. In nucleotides, the CDR3 is TGTGCCAGCAGACGTAGCGGGGGGCAAGCAAACATTCAGTACTTC. Residues: CASRRSGGQANIQYF.

CDR3 sequence: CASSTGIRQPQHF. The CDR3, as DNA: TGTGCCAGCTCTACAGGGATTAGGCAGCCCCAGCATTTT. This chain connects TRBV6-1 to TRBJ1-5, with D possibly TRBD1 on 6 matching bases. This CDR3 is built from 13 residues. V was pared by 8 bases and J by 7 bases, with 15 bases between. Germline V CDR1 and CDR2: MNHNS, SASEGT.

The table lists this clone with a few counts. This chain uses TRBV28 with TRBJ2-7; a weak D match, TRBD1 (6 bases). Germline V gene data show CDR1 as MDHEN and CDR2 as SYDVKM. CDR3 length: 14 residues. Trimming pared 6 bases from V and 0 bases from J, leaving 12 bases between. CDR3 coding DNA: TGTGCCAGCAGGTCAAGGGGGAACTCCTACGAGCAGTACTTC. This encodes CASRSRGNSYEQYF.

V usage is TRBV27 and J usage is TRBJ1-1; the D is unclear. V lost 4 bases, J lost 3 bases, and 9 bases lay in between. This CDR3 has 13 residues. Germline CDR1 reads MNHEY; CDR2 reads SMNVEV (reference sequence). The CDR3 DNA reads as TGTGCCAGCAGTTCCGGTCGGTACACTGAAGCTTTCTTT. Amino acids: CASSSGRYTEAFF.

The chain recombines TRBV6-5 with TRBJ2-3, with D uncertain. The CDR3 is made up of 14 amino acids. Deletions cut 2 bases from V and 5 bases from J, with 11 bases between. Germline CDR1 is MNHEY and CDR2 is SVGAGI. The CDR3 loop is CASSYTSPRDTQYF. CDR3 coding DNA: TGTGCCAGCAGTTACACTTCACCGAGAGATACGCAGTATTTT.

V usage is TRBV30 and J usage is TRBJ1-1; D not certain. This CDR3 has 12 residues. CDR1 is GTSNPN and CDR2 is SVGIG in the germline V gene (reference sequence). Trimming took off 0 bases at V and 1 base at J, with 3 bases between the two ends. The CDR3 protein is CAWSVRNTEAFF. The CDR3 DNA sequence: TGTGCCTGGAGTGTGCGGAACACTGAAGCTTTCTTT. The entire variable domain, with the rest obtained from reference TRBV30 and TRBJ1-1, is as follows: SQTIHQWPATLVQPVGSPLSLECTVEGTSNPNLYWYRQAAGRGLQLLFYSVGIGQISSEVPQNLSASRPQDRQFILSSKKLLLSDSGFYLCAWSVRNTEAFFGQGTRLTVV.

The chain recombines TRBV11-2 with TRBJ2-2, with TRBD2 matching 10 bases. Germline CDR1 reads SGHAT; CDR2 reads FQNNGV. V lost 5 bases and J lost 9; bases outside the gene matches: 18. The CDR3 length is 18 residues. The CDR3 sequence is CASSLPQTNLAGARELFF. The CDR3 DNA reads as TGTGCCAGCAGCCTCCCGCAGACTAACCTAGCGGGAGCTAGGGAGCTGTTTTTT.

The rearrangement joins TRBV28 to TRBJ1-2; D is unclear. V was cut by 4 bases and J by 8 bases, with 14 bases left in between. This CDR3 comprises 13 residues. Germline V gene lookup returns CDR1 MDHEN and CDR2 SYDVKM. CDR3 in amino acids: CASSYSRRPGYTF. The CDR3 nucleotides are TGTGCCAGCAGTTACAGTCGAAGGCCCGGCTACACCTTC.

The V gene is TRBV11-3, the J gene TRBJ2-7; perhaps TRBD2 as D (5 bases). CDR3 size: 13 residues. Germline V gene lookup returns CDR1 SGHNT and CDR2 YENEEA. Trimming stripped 5 bases from V and 5 bases from J, with 13 bases between. CDR3: CASSHGRGNEQYF. In DNA, the CDR3 is TGTGCCAGCAGCCACGGCAGAGGGAACGAGCAGTACTTC.